This T cell receptor beta chain stems from a study of T-cell reconstitution after alpha-beta-depleted transplantation in children. Germline V gene sequence: CDR1 DFQATT, CDR2 SNEGSKA (reference sequence). The V and J ends lost 4 bases and 2 bases, in that order; junction bases with no gene match: 15. The CDR3 is 18 residues long. This clonotype appeared a few times. The target antigen is unknown. Study results and limitations: Day-60 TCRbeta diversity that was high in some patients was derived from surviving recipient T cells and thymic progenitors. Among T cells one year after transplant, newly produced cells accounted for most counts and diversity. As was reported, about two months after transplant, alpha-beta T cells came from several hundred expanded graft clones.

Unique molecular identifiers were used to barcode this TCRbeta library. TCRdb reprocessed the PCR reads via MiXCR and lists one record per CDR3 protein. This sample carries 150,000 to 200,000 distinct CDR3 sequences, around 10% of them seen once, and the ten largest clones take around 14%. The sample was PBMCs, taken before TCRalphabeta/CD19-depleted stem cell transplant. The TCR sequence derives from a boy younger than 10 with acute myeloid leukemia, due to receive a stem cell transplant. The J gene is TRBJ2-3, the V gene TRBV20-1; 10 bases are shared with TRBD2. The CDR3 DNA reads as TGCAGTGCTACCCCGCTAGCGGGGGACACCAACTCCACAGATACGCAGTATTTT. As protein: CSATPLAGDTNSTDTQYF.